This T cell receptor beta chain was captured by sequencing in a study of cytomegalovirus exposure and HLA in healthy donors. In the study overall: An early data release held 80 million or so unique TCRs from HLA-typed donors. Overall study results and limits: In a later analysis, a genetic analysis reported fewer productive-TCR N-insertions in an Asian-associated ancestry cluster than the cohort average.

PCR used 60 Vbeta primers and 13 Jbeta primers. In the authors' workflow: The count from a later analysis was 60 million to 85 million unique TCR beta chains, about 9.9 million of them shared. Sequencing used immunoSEQ multiplex PCR; TCRdb keeps in-frame clones, though not all of them. The D gene and trimming were derived from the DNA, and the V and J assignments and clone size from that table. The table lists hundreds of thousands of clones, roughly 82% of them singletons. This clone occurred once. The antigen is unknown. The CDR3 consists of 15 residues. Germline CDR1 is MNHEY and CDR2 is SVGAGI. J gave up 0 bases and V 2 bases, and 1 base lay outside the gene matches. Each donor was healthy, and each was a bone marrow donor.

The chain has TRBV6-5 and TRBJ2-1; 7 nucleotides match TRBD1. The sequenced sample consisted of PBMCs. The clonotype originates from a middle-aged man in good health and CMV-seropositive. The CDR3, as DNA: TGTGCCAGCAGTTACACAGGGGACTCCTACAATGAGCAGTTCTTC. Encoded protein: CASSYTGDSYNEQFF.